The 22 T cell receptor beta chains given below trace back to one sample, sequenced in a study of beta chain features in type 1 diabetes. Whole-study results and caveats: Researchers report that Type 1 diabetes patients had moderately but significantly shorter TCRB CDR3s across all four CD4+ subsets.

These receptors' antigens are unknown. TCRB transcripts that were expressed got sequenced, as all of the isolated RNA had been reverse transcribed. Some clones are missing from TCRdb's copy, which holds only in-frame ones; the method was immunoSEQ multiplex PCR. The sample carries 100,000 to 150,000 clones, 7% to 10% recorded once. The sequencing sample was made of central memory CD4+ T cells from blood. Receptors were obtained from a man aged 30 to 45 with type 1 diabetes.

A few counts support this clone. This chain connects TRBV5-1 to TRBJ1-1; tentatively, D is TRBD1 (5 bases). Germline values: CDR1 SGHRS, CDR2 YFSETQ. This CDR3 has 15 amino acids. The V and J ends lost 6 bases and 3 bases respectively, with 18 bases between them. In DNA form, the CDR3 reads TGCGCCAGCAACGTAGCGGGACGGGAAGACACTGAAGCTTTCTTT. This gives the protein CASNVAGREDTEAFF.

This chain joins TRBV10-3 and TRBJ2-1; 10 nucleotides agree with TRBD2. V shed 5 bases and J 6 bases; nucleotides not matched to a gene: 7. The CDR3 has 15 amino acids. CDR1 is ENHRY and CDR2 is SYGVKD in the germline V gene. The CDR3 coding sequence is TGTGCCATCAGTTCAGGGCTAGCGGGAGTCAATGAGCAGTTCTTC. This sequence encodes CAISSGLAGVNEQFF.

A note on this clone: Other DNA sequences from this sample encode an identical CDR3 as well. The V call is TRBV6-5, the J call TRBJ2-3, with no clear D. Trimming removed 4 bases from V and 0 bases from J, with 8 bases in between. CDR3 size: 14 residues. Germline CDR1 reads MNHEY; CDR2 reads SVGAGI. The CDR3 region is CASSSGTSTDTQYF. The CDR3 bases are TGTGCCAGCAGTTCAGGAACTAGCACAGATACGCAGTATTTT.

The table lists this clone with a few counts. V gene TRBV30 combines with J gene TRBJ1-5, with TRBD1 as a possible D gene (5 bases). V was cut by 0 bases and J by 0 bases, with 9 bases left in between. CDR3 length: 15 amino acids. The germline V gene encodes CDR1 GTSNPN and CDR2 SVGIG (reference sequence). The CDR3 here is CAWSVGGASNQPQHF. DNA of the CDR3: TGTGCCTGGAGTGTAGGTGGGGCTAGCAATCAGCCCCAGCATTTT.

This clone was counted many times. This sequence joins TRBV4-1 and TRBJ2-7; 8 bases are shared with TRBD1. With 3 bases clipped from V and 0 bases from J, the junction kept 10 bases outside the gene matches. CDR1 MGHRA and CDR2 YSYEKL come from the germline V gene. This CDR3 contains 17 residues. The CDR3 is CASSHPRTGPYSYEQYF. CDR3 DNA sequence: TGCGCCAGCAGCCACCCCCGGACAGGGCCTTACTCCTACGAGCAGTACTTC.

This clone was counted a few times. V usage is TRBV29-1 and J usage is TRBJ2-5; 7 bases match TRBD2. Germline CDR1 reads SQVTM; CDR2 reads ANQGSEA. The V segment lost 4 bases and the J segment 4 bases; nucleotides outside the gene matches: 3. The CDR3 sequence is 12 residues long. This chain's CDR3 is CSVAREGETQYF. CDR3 sequence (DNA): TGCAGCGTTGCCAGGGAGGGAGAGACCCAGTACTTC.

This clone was seen a handful of times. J is TRBJ2-1 and V is TRBV4-3; D perhaps matches TRBD1 (5 bases). This CDR3 is built from 17 residues. Germline assignment: CDR1 LGHNA and CDR2 YSLEER. Trimming left V 4 bases short and J 10 bases short, with 26 bases between. Written as DNA, the CDR3 is TGCGCCAGCAGCCGTTACCACACCTCCTCCCAGGGTTCGGAGCAGTTCTTC. Protein sequence: CASSRYHTSSQGSEQFF.

There are a few counts of this clone. The CDR3 sequence: CASSYGYYYEQYF. In DNA, the CDR3 is TGTGCCAGCAGCTACGGGTATTACTACGAGCAGTACTTC. This sequence joins TRBV7-2 and TRBJ2-7, with no clear D. The CDR3 is made up of 13 amino acids. In germline, CDR1 is SGHTA, CDR2 FQGNSA. V was cut by 4 bases and J by 3 bases, with 10 bases left in between.

This chain uses TRBV4-3 with TRBJ2-1; D is possibly TRBD1 (6 bases). CDR3 length: 12 amino acids. Germline V lookup: CDR1 LGHNA, CDR2 YSLEER. Trimming stripped 4 bases from V and 9 bases from J, with 10 bases between. The CDR3: CASSPRGGEQFF. The CDR3 DNA reads as TGCGCCAGCAGCCCTCGAGGGGGTGAGCAGTTCTTC.

In its sample, this clone was seen a few times. This chain joins TRBV19 and TRBJ2-3, with D tentatively TRBD2 (6 bases). V dropped 4 bases and J dropped 2 bases, with 10 bases sitting between them. The CDR3 totals 14 residues. Germline V CDR1 and CDR2: LNHDA, SQIVND (reference sequence). The CDR3 loop is CASSTGTDTDTQYF. The CDR3 DNA follows: TGTGCCAGTAGTACGGGGACTGACACAGATACGCAGTATTTT. The complete variable domain, with remaining parts taken from reference TRBV19 and TRBJ2-3, reads DGGITQSPKYLFRKEGQNVTLSCEQNLNHDAMYWYRQDPGQGLRLIYYSQIVNDFQKGDIAEGYSVSREKKESFPLTVTSAQKNPTAFYLCASSTGTDTDTQYFGPGTRLTVL.

This clone occurred a few times. The chain has TRBV18 and TRBJ1-6; the match to TRBD1 covers 7 bases. J lost 10 bases, V lost 0 bases, and 3 bases had no gene match. From germline, CDR1 is KGHSH and CDR2 LQKENI. The CDR3 spans 14 residues. The CDR3 nucleotides are TGTGCCAGCTCACCACCCACAGGGGACTCACCCCTCCACTTT. It is translated as CASSPPTGDSPLHF.

This chain connects TRBV2 to TRBJ2-2, with D possibly TRBD1 on 5 matching bases. There are 12 residues in the CDR3. The germline V gene encodes CDR1 SNHLY and CDR2 FYNNEI. V gave up 6 bases and J gave up 6 bases, with 8 bases separating them. The CDR3 nucleotides read TGTGCCAGCAGAGAGACAGCCGGGGAGCTGTTTTTT. Its translation is CASRETAGELFF.

This chain joins TRBV2 and TRBJ1-2, with unresolved D. The germline gives CDR1 SNHLY, CDR2 FYNNEI. V lost 5 bases and J 4 bases, leaving 11 bases between the germline ends. This CDR3 spans 13 amino acids. As DNA, the CDR3 is TGTGCCAGCAGTACGAAAACAGTCTATGGCTACACCTTC. This sequence encodes CASSTKTVYGYTF.

This clone was detected only a few times. The J gene is TRBJ2-5, the V gene TRBV5-1; tentatively, D is TRBD1 (5 bases). V was pared by 0 bases and J by 4 bases, with 7 bases between. CDR3 size: 13 residues. Germline V gene sequence: CDR1 SGHRS, CDR2 YFSETQ. CDR3 nucleotides: TGCGCCAGCAGCTTGGGGACATCAGAGACCCAGTACTTC. This gives the protein CASSLGTSETQYF.

The V gene is TRBV19, the J gene TRBJ2-1, with D possibly TRBD1 on 6 matching bases. CDR1 is LNHDA, CDR2 SQIVND, per germline (reference sequence). CDR3 length: 14 residues. V was shortened by 3 bases and J by 7 bases, with 13 bases between the two germline ends. CDR3 residues: CASSIARTENEQFF. CDR3 nucleotide sequence: TGTGCCAGTAGTATCGCCCGGACAGAAAATGAGCAGTTCTTC.

V usage is TRBV30 and J usage is TRBJ1-4; TRBD1 matches at 7 bases. CDR1 and CDR2 from the germline V gene are GTSNPN and SVGIG (reference sequence). V was clipped by 5 bases and J by 6 bases; unmatched bases: 6. CDR3 size: 13 residues. The CDR3 spells CAWARGPDEKLFF. CDR3 DNA sequence: TGTGCCTGGGCAAGGGGGCCCGATGAAAAACTGTTTTTT. Looking up the rest from reference TRBV30 and TRBJ1-4 gives the full variable domain: SQTIHQWPATLVQPVGSPLSLECTVEGTSNPNLYWYRQAAGRGLQLLFYSVGIGQISSEVPQNLSASRPQDRQFILSSKKLLLSDSGFYLCAWARGPDEKLFFGSGTQLSVL.

This clone was counted between two and nine times. The chain employs TRBV7-2 and TRBJ1-1; D remains unclear. CDR1 and CDR2 (germline): SGHTA, FQGNSA. Trimming stripped 5 bases from V and 0 bases from J, with 7 bases between. The CDR3 spans 13 residues. CDR3 protein: CASSETVNTEAFF. The CDR3 DNA reads TGTGCCAGCAGCGAAACGGTGAACACTGAAGCTTTCTTT.

The chain joins TRBV6-5 to TRBJ2-5; 9 nucleotides line up with TRBD1. The junction had 6 bases not matched to a gene; V was cut back by 5 bases and J by 2 bases. Germline V CDR1 and CDR2: MNHEY, SVGAGI. The CDR3 is 15 amino acids. This chain's CDR3 is CASSHGTGLQETQYF. For the CDR3, the DNA is TGTGCCAGCAGTCACGGGACAGGGTTGCAAGAGACCCAGTACTTC.

The chain is built from TRBV7-9 and TRBJ2-3; 9 nucleotides align to TRBD1. V gave up 5 bases and J gave up 1 base; unmatched junction bases: 4. Germline V gives CDR1 SEHNR, CDR2 FQNEAQ (reference sequence). The CDR3 runs to 15 residues. The CDR3 region has the DNA TGTGCCAGCAGCCCTAACAGGGGGCGCACAGATACGCAGTATTTT. It encodes CASSPNRGRTDTQYF.

The chain links TRBV27 to TRBJ1-1; TRBD1 might be the D (6 bases). This CDR3 region has 16 residues. The V end was cut by 1 base, the J end by 3 bases, with 15 bases between. CDR1 and CDR2 (germline): MNHEY, SMNVEV (reference sequence). CDR3 loop: CASSLFGGHKDTEAFF. DNA of the CDR3: TGTGCCAGCAGTTTATTCGGGGGGCATAAGGACACTGAAGCTTTCTTT.

This clone was seen a few times. The chain joins TRBV5-1 to TRBJ1-6; D not certain. CDR3 length: 14 residues. Germline CDR1 SGHRS, CDR2 YFSETQ. Trimming left V 1 base short and J 11 bases short, with 13 bases between. For the CDR3, the DNA is TGCGCCAGCAGCTTGAGGGAGAACGGCGCACCCCTCCACTTT. Translated, it gives CASSLRENGAPLHF.

This clone was counted a few times. The rearrangement links TRBV18 to TRBJ2-1, with a tentative D call TRBD2 (5 bases). CDR3 length equals 15 residues. Germline assignment: CDR1 KGHSH and CDR2 LQKENI. With 3 bases removed from V and 9 bases from J, the gap between germline ends came to 18 bases. The CDR3 bases are TGTGCCAGCTCACCGAAGGGAGAGTACGTCGGTGAGCAGTTCTTC. Translation: CASSPKGEYVGEQFF.